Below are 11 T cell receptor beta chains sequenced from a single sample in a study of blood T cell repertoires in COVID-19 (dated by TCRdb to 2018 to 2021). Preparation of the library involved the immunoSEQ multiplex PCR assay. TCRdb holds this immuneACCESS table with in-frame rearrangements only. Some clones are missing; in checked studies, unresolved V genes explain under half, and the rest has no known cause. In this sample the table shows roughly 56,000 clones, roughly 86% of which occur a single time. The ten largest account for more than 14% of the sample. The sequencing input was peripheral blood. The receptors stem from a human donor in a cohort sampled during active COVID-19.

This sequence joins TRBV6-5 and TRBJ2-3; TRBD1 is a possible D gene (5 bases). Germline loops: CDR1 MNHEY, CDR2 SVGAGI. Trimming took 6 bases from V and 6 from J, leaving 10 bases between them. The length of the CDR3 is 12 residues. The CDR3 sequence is CASRQGRDTQYF. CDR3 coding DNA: TGTGCCAGCAGGCAGGGTAGGGATACGCAGTATTTT.

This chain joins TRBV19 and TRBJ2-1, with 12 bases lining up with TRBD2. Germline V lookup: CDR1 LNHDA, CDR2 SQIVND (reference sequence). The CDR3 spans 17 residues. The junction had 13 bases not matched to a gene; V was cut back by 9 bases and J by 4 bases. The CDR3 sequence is CASRMTSGSRRYNEQFF. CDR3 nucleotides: TGTGCCAGCAGAATGACTAGCGGGAGCCGGCGATACAATGAGCAGTTCTTC.

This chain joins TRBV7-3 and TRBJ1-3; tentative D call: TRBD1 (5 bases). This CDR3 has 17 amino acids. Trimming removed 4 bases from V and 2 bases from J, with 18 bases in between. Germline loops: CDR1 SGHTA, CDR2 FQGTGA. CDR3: CASSSSSWGRTGNTIYF. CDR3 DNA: TGTGCCAGCAGCTCCTCTTCTTGGGGGAGGACTGGAAACACCATATATTTT.

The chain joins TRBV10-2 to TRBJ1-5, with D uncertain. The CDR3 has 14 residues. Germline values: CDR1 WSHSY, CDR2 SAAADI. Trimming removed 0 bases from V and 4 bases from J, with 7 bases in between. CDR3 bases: TGCGCCAGCAGTGAGTCGTCCGGTAATCAGCCCCAGCATTTT. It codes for CASSESSGNQPQHF.

CDR3 nucleotide sequence: TGTGCCAGCAGCGTAAATGGCGGCTCCTACAATGAGCAGTTCTTC. Protein: CASSVNGGSYNEQFF. V and J are TRBV9 and TRBJ2-1; D unclear. The CDR3 is made up of 15 amino acids. V lost 1 base and J lost 0, with 8 bases in between. Germline-derived CDR1 and CDR2 are SGDLS and YYNGEE.

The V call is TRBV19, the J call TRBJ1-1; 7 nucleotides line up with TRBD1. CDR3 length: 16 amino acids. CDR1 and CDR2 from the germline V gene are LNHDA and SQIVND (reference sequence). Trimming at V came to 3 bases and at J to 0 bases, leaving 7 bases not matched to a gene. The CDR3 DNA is TGTGCCAGTAGTATGCGACAGGGATTCATGAACACTGAAGCTTTCTTT. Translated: CASSMRQGFMNTEAFF.

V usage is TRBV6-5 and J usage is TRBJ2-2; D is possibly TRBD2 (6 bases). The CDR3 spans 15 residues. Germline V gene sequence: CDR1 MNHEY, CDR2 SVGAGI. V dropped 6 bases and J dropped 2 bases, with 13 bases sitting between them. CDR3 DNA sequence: TGTGCCAGCAGCCGCGGGACGGTTAACACCGGGGAGCTGTTTTTT. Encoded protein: CASSRGTVNTGELFF.

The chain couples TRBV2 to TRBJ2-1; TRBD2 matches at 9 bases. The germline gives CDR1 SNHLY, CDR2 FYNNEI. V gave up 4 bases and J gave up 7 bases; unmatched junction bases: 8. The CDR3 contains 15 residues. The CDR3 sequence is CASSGVSGRVNEQFF. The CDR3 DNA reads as TGTGCCAGCAGTGGGGTTAGCGGGAGAGTAAATGAGCAGTTCTTC.

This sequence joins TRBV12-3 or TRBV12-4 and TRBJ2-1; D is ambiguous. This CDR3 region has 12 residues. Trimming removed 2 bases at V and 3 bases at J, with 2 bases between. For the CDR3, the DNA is TGTGCCAGCAGTTTACTCTACAATGAGCAGTTCTTC. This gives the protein CASSLLYNEQFF.

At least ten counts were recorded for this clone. The CDR3 region has the DNA TGTGCCAGTACCCTAGGGGGAGCCCTCTACAATGAGCAGTTCTTC. Translating gives CASTLGGALYNEQFF. The chain has TRBV19 and TRBJ2-1; D may be TRBD1 (6 bases). The V end lost 7 bases, the J end lost 3 bases, and 16 bases lay between the germline ends. The CDR3 consists of 15 residues. CDR1 LNHDA and CDR2 SQIVND come from the germline V gene (reference sequence).

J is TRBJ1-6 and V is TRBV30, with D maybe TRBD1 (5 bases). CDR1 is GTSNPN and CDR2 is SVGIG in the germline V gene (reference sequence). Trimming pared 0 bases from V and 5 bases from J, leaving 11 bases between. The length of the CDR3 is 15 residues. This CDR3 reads CAWSVQGADNSPLHF. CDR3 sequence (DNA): TGTGCCTGGAGTGTACAAGGGGCGGATAATTCACCCCTCCACTTT.